One and the same sample provided the 31 T cell receptor beta chains below, sequenced in a study of human T cells and chemical hapten exposure (dated by TCRdb to the early 2020s). This sample's time point label indicates: healthy volunteer bleed at 2 weeks. Total RNA was extracted from unfractionated whole blood collected in Tempus Blood RNA tubes. Libraries came from RACE. The sequencer listed for this sample is NextSeq 500. TCRdb itself trimmed the public reads at Q25 with fastp, ran MiXCR and retained productive beta chains. CDR3 protein sequences are deduplicated, and each keeps its most common genes and DNA. The sample profile shows tens of thousands of distinct CDR3 sequences; around 7% of them were found once. In total, the top ten clones hold 9.9% of the sample. The source material was whole blood. The source is a human donor in good health. Some clones in this sample may be carry-over from other donors' samples.

This clonotype was recorded many times. Written as DNA, the CDR3 is TGTGCCAGCAGCATACTAGGACAGAACACTGAAGCTTTCTTT. It yields the protein CASSILGQNTEAFF. V gene TRBV7-9 combines with J gene TRBJ1-1; D possibly corresponds to TRBD1 (5 bases). V was shortened by 5 bases and J by 1 base, with 11 bases between the two germline ends. Germline values: CDR1 SEHNR, CDR2 FQNEAQ (reference sequence). CDR3 size: 14 residues.

The chain links TRBV7-2 to TRBJ1-1; D is unclear. V was trimmed by 3 bases and J by 1 base, leaving 9 bases between them. Germline loops: CDR1 SGHTA, CDR2 FQGNSA. The CDR3 consists of 14 residues. The CDR3 DNA is TGTGCCAGCAGCTTCCTGACTGCGAACACTGAAGCTTTCTTT. Translation gives CASSFLTANTEAFF.

This clonotype was recorded at least ten times. The chain combines TRBV5-1 with TRBJ2-1; D ambiguous. Trimming shortened V by 2 bases and J by 8 bases, and 11 bases separated the two germline ends. Per the germline V gene, CDR1 is SGHRS and CDR2 is YFSETQ. CDR3 length equals 13 residues. The CDR3 region is CASSLIGPDEQFF. The CDR3 DNA reads TGCGCCAGCAGCTTAATAGGGCCCGATGAGCAGTTCTTC. The full variable domain, with the rest looked up from reference TRBV5-1 and TRBJ2-1, is KAGVTQTPRYLIKTRGQQVTLSCSPISGHRSVSWYQQTPGQGLQFLFEYFSETQRNKGNFPGRFSGRQFSNSRSEMNVSTLELGDSALYLCASSLIGPDEQFFGPGTRLTVL.

Ten or more counts support this clonotype. This chain connects TRBV9 to TRBJ2-2, with a tentative D call TRBD1 (5 bases). The germline V gene encodes CDR1 SGDLS and CDR2 YYNGEE. This CDR3 contains 16 residues. V was cut by 0 bases and J by 3 bases, with 12 bases left in between. CDR3: CASSVAVGVDTGELFF. CDR3 bases: TGTGCCAGCAGCGTAGCCGTAGGGGTTGACACCGGGGAGCTGTTTTTT.

This clonotype was recorded at least ten times. The genes are TRBV28 and TRBJ1-6; D is ambiguous. The germline V gene has CDR1 MDHEN and CDR2 SYDVKM. V was shortened by 1 base and J by 0 bases, with 7 bases between the two germline ends. The CDR3 has 16 amino acids. The CDR3 bases are TGTGCCAGCAGTTTATTCGGCAGCTCCTATAATTCACCCCTCCACTTT. Translated: CASSLFGSSYNSPLHF.

This clonotype was seen at least ten times. The gene calls are TRBV4-3 and TRBJ1-2; 10 nucleotides agree with TRBD1. Germline V gene sequence: CDR1 LGHNA, CDR2 YSLEER. With V trimmed by 3 bases and J by 9 bases, 4 bases remained unmatched. The CDR3 is made up of 13 amino acids. CDR3 amino acids: CASSQTGGESYTF. CDR3 bases: TGCGCCAGCAGCCAGACAGGGGGCGAAAGCTACACCTTC.

There are many counts of this clonotype. J is TRBJ2-3 and V is TRBV20-1, with 7 bases lining up with TRBD2. The CDR3 runs to 15 residues. Germline values: CDR1 DFQATT, CDR2 SNEGSKA (reference sequence). The junction had 7 bases not matched to a gene; V was cut back by 3 bases and J by 1 base. The CDR3 DNA reads as TGCAGTGCTAGTGGGGCTAGCGGCCGCACAGATACGCAGTATTTT. Encoded protein: CSASGASGRTDTQYF.

In its sample, this clonotype is medium-sized. This chain uses TRBV7-2 with TRBJ1-2; D possibly corresponds to TRBD1 (6 bases). This CDR3 has 16 residues. Trimming removed 5 bases from V and 4 bases from J, with 20 bases in between. Germline CDR1 SGHTA, CDR2 FQGNSA. DNA for the CDR3: TGTGCCAGCAGCCTCATTACAACACAGGGCGCCTATGGCTACACCTTC. It is translated as CASSLITTQGAYGYTF. The whole variable domain, remainder taken from reference TRBV7-2 and TRBJ1-2, is GAGVSQSPSNKVTEKGKDVELRCDPISGHTALYWYRQSLGQGLEFLIYFQGNSAPDKSGLPSDRFSAERTGGSVSTLTIQRTQQEDSAVYLCASSLITTQGAYGYTFGSGTRLTVV.

A few counts support this clonotype. The chain uses TRBV28 and TRBJ2-3; maybe TRBD2 (6 bases). The V end lost 11 bases, the J end lost 0 bases, and 12 bases lay between the germline ends. From germline, CDR1 is MDHEN and CDR2 SYDVKM. The CDR3 extends over 13 amino acids. This chain's CDR3 is CAGRDSSTDTQYF. CDR3 in DNA: TGTGCCGGCCGGGACTCAAGCACAGATACGCAGTATTTT.

As to this clonotype: A read error is possible here, since a much larger clone lies one base away. This sequence joins TRBV5-5 and TRBJ2-3, with 12 bases fitting TRBD1. This CDR3 spans 18 amino acids. Per the germline V gene, CDR1 is SGHKS and CDR2 is YYEKEE (reference sequence). The CDR3 spells CAGSLVPGQGAGTDTQYF. The CDR3 bases are TGTGCCGGCAGCTTGGTTCCGGGACAGGGGGCGGGCACAGATACGCAGTATTTT.

The gene calls are TRBV30 and TRBJ2-3; no definite D call. The ends were cut back, 4 bases at V and 4 bases at J, with 15 bases in the middle. The CDR3 runs 14 residues. From germline, CDR1 is GTSNPN and CDR2 SVGIG (reference sequence). The CDR3 loop reads CAWIHQLWSDTQYF. The DNA of the CDR3 is TGTGCCTGGATACATCAGCTTTGGTCAGATACGCAGTATTTT.

In its sample, this clonotype was seen many times. The V gene is TRBV6-1, the J gene TRBJ2-2, with 7 bases aligning to TRBD2. Germline V gene data show CDR1 as MNHNS and CDR2 as SASEGT. There are 15 residues in the CDR3. J was trimmed by 1 base and V by 8 bases; bases with no gene match: 7. In DNA form, the CDR3 reads TGTGCCAGCCGGCCTAGCGGAGGGAACACCGGGGAGCTGTTTTTT. Encoded protein: CASRPSGGNTGELFF.

This clonotype turned up a few times. This sequence joins TRBV29-1 and TRBJ2-1; 7 nucleotides align to TRBD2. V lost 5 bases to trimming and J lost 8 bases; unmatched junction nucleotides: 15. The CDR3 runs 15 residues. CDR1 and CDR2 from the germline V gene are SQVTM and ANQGSEA. The CDR3 nucleotides are TGCAGCGTTTGGAAACTAGCGCGGGTCACATATGAGCAGTTCTTC. It yields the protein CSVWKLARVTYEQFF.

This clonotype came up many times. V is TRBV4-1 and J is TRBJ1-2, with 9 nucleotides matching TRBD1. The CDR3 extends over 15 amino acids. J was trimmed by 1 base and V by 4 bases; bases with no gene match: 4. Germline V gene sequence: CDR1 MGHRA, CDR2 YSYEKL. The CDR3 coding sequence is TGCGCCAGCAGCCGGAGGACAGGGGATAACTATGGCTACACCTTC. Its protein is CASSRRTGDNYGYTF.

In its sample, this clonotype was seen many times. The rearrangement uses TRBV12-3 or TRBV12-4 and TRBJ1-2; TRBD1 agrees at 9 bases. The CDR3 is 18 amino acids. With 8 bases clipped from V and 6 bases from J, the junction kept 22 bases outside the gene matches. The DNA for the CDR3 is TGTGCCAGCGGTTCACGTCGTGGGACAGGGAGGGTGTGGGATGGCTACACCTTC. Its protein product is CASGSRRGTGRVWDGYTF.

This clonotype has only a few counts. V usage is TRBV7-2 and J usage is TRBJ2-7, with a tentative D call TRBD2 (6 bases). This CDR3 spans 14 amino acids. The germline CDR1 and CDR2 sequences are SGHTA and FQGNSA. V gave up 1 base and J gave up 7 bases, with 14 bases separating them. The CDR3 sequence: CASSLGFPGGEQYF. The CDR3 DNA is TGTGCCAGCAGCTTAGGATTCCCTGGGGGGGAGCAGTACTTC. Looking up the rest from reference TRBV7-2 and TRBJ2-7 gives the full variable domain: GAGVSQSPSNKVTEKGKDVELRCDPISGHTALYWYRQSLGQGLEFLIYFQGNSAPDKSGLPSDRFSAERTGGSVSTLTIQRTQQEDSAVYLCASSLGFPGGEQYFGPGTRLTVT.

The chain couples TRBV5-6 to TRBJ1-5, with 8 bases matching TRBD1. After removal of 4 bases from V and 2 bases from J, the junction contained 2 bases not matched to a gene. The CDR3 is made up of 14 amino acids. CDR1 and CDR2 from the germline V gene are SGHDT and YYEEEE. CDR3 sequence: CASSLDRGNQPQHF. In DNA, the CDR3 is TGTGCCAGCAGCCTGGACAGGGGCAATCAGCCCCAGCATTTT.

As to this clonotype: One end of the junction does not line up with germline, which may come from a read error. The chain combines TRBV7-7 with TRBJ2-2; D is possibly TRBD2 (5 bases). Germline V gives CDR1 SSHAT, CDR2 FNYEAQ (reference sequence). This CDR3 has 15 amino acids. CDR3 sequence: CASSSIGGGNGELFF. CDR3 nucleotides: TGTGCTAGCAGCTCCATAGGCGGAGGAAACGGGGAGCTGTTTTTT.

V gene TRBV6-1 combines with J gene TRBJ2-5; D perhaps matches TRBD1 (6 bases). The CDR3 spans 14 residues. Per the germline V gene, CDR1 is MNHNS and CDR2 is SASEGT. V lost 0 bases to trimming and J lost 13 bases, with 18 bases between them. This CDR3 reads CASSEAQIGGRRYF. For the CDR3, the DNA is TGTGCCAGCAGTGAAGCCCAGATAGGGGGACGGCGGTACTTC.

CDR3 sequence: CAIGADVEETQYF. The CDR3 nucleotides read TGTGCCATCGGGGCCGACGTAGAAGAGACCCAGTACTTC. This chain joins TRBV10-3 and TRBJ2-5; a possible D gene is TRBD1 (5 bases). CDR1 ENHRY and CDR2 SYGVKD come from the germline V gene. This CDR3 is built from 13 residues. V shed 8 bases and J shed 3 bases, with 13 bases lying between them.

This clonotype was observed many times. The V call is TRBV29-1, the J call TRBJ1-5; perhaps TRBD1 as D (5 bases). This CDR3 has 12 residues. V was pared by 4 bases and J by 1 base, with 5 bases between. CDR1 and CDR2 from the germline V gene are SQVTM and ANQGSEA. CDR3 protein: CSVGDSNQPQHF. DNA for the CDR3: TGCAGCGTTGGGGACAGCAATCAGCCCCAGCATTTT.

The chain recombines TRBV6-1 with TRBJ1-5, with D perhaps TRBD1 (5 bases). Germline V lookup: CDR1 MNHNS, CDR2 SASEGT. The CDR3 is 17 residues long. V gave up 6 bases and J gave up 2 bases, with 20 bases separating them. CDR3 coding DNA: TGTGCCAGCAGCTCCCGGGGCATCCTATATGGCAATCAGCCCCAGCATTTT. Translated: CASSSRGILYGNQPQHF.

This clonotype was seen more than once but under ten times. The chain has TRBV7-2 and TRBJ2-4, with TRBD2 identical over 7 bases. J gave up 5 bases and V 2 bases, and 9 bases lay outside the gene matches. CDR3 length: 16 residues. CDR1 is SGHTA and CDR2 is FQGNSA in the germline V gene. CDR3 sequence: CASSLWEGPLQNIQYF. For the CDR3, the DNA is TGTGCCAGCAGCTTATGGGAGGGCCCCCTCCAAAACATTCAGTACTTC.

The chain carries TRBV2 and TRBJ2-1; 11 bases align to TRBD1. The CDR3 extends over 15 amino acids. The ends lost 7 bases at V and 6 bases at J; junction bases unmatched: 8. Germline V gene data show CDR1 as SNHLY and CDR2 as FYNNEI. CDR3 loop: CASKGDRGVCNEQFF. The CDR3 nucleotides read TGTGCCAGCAAGGGGGACAGGGGGGTCTGCAATGAGCAGTTCTTC. Drawing the rest from reference TRBV2 and TRBJ2-1, the complete variable domain is EPEVTQTPSHQVTQMGQEVILRCVPISNHLYFYWYRQILGQKVEFLVSFYNNEISEKSEIFDDQFSVERPDGSNFTLKIRSTKLEDSAMYFCASKGDRGVCNEQFFGPGTRLTVL.

There are many counts of this clonotype. The CDR3 region has the DNA TGTGCCAGCAGCGCAAATCCTAGCACAGATACGCAGTATTTT. This translates into CASSANPSTDTQYF. The rearrangement joins TRBV9 to TRBJ2-3; no clear D. From germline, CDR1 is SGDLS and CDR2 YYNGEE. CDR3 length: 14 residues. Trimming removed 3 bases from V and 0 bases from J, with 8 bases in between. Drawing the rest from reference TRBV9 and TRBJ2-3, the complete variable domain is DSGVTQTPKHLITATGQRVTLRCSPRSGDLSVYWYQQSLDQGLQFLIQYYNGEERAKGNILERFSAQQFPDLHSELNLSSLELGDSALYFCASSANPSTDTQYFGPGTRLTVL.

This clonotype has only a few counts. The chain has TRBV12-3 or TRBV12-4 and TRBJ1-3; D gene unclear. The CDR3 totals 17 residues. Trimming shortened V by 3 bases and J by 2 bases, and 17 bases separated the two germline ends. The CDR3 DNA reads TGTGCCAGCAGTTTTTGGCTCGTCGGCGCCCCTGGAAACACCATATATTTT. Translating gives CASSFWLVGAPGNTIYF.

This clonotype has a count of ten or more. The chain recombines TRBV6-6 with TRBJ1-2; 10 bases are shared with TRBD1. The germline gives CDR1 MNHNY, CDR2 SVGAGI (reference sequence). V dropped 6 bases and J dropped 4; count of bases not matched to a gene: 14. The CDR3 has 17 amino acids. CDR3: CASSTGTGEGLPYGYTF. DNA of the CDR3: TGTGCCAGCAGCACTGGGACAGGGGAGGGGCTCCCCTATGGCTACACCTTC.

The V gene is TRBV11-1, the J gene TRBJ2-3, with 7 bases fitting TRBD2. The junction had 16 bases not matched to a gene; V was cut back by 1 base and J by 3 bases. This CDR3 is 19 amino acids long. CDR1 is SGHAT and CDR2 is FQDESV in the germline V gene (reference sequence). The CDR3 nucleotides read TGTGCCAGCAGCTTAGTAAACGCCTTCGGCGGGAGTAGGACAGATACGCAGTATTTT. It is translated as CASSLVNAFGGSRTDTQYF.

The CDR3 DNA sequence: TGTGCCAGCAGCTCGACAGGGCGGAGAGATACGCAGTATTTT. Translating gives CASSSTGRRDTQYF. V is TRBV11-2 and J is TRBJ2-3; TRBD1 matches 7 bases. V lost 4 bases and J lost 5; bases outside the gene matches: 6. The CDR3 has 14 amino acids. CDR1 is SGHAT and CDR2 is FQNNGV in the germline V gene.

This clonotype was detected ten times or more. The rearrangement uses TRBV20-1 and TRBJ1-1; 11 bases are shared with TRBD1. Germline CDR1 reads DFQATT; CDR2 reads SNEGSKA (reference sequence). This CDR3 is 16 amino acids long. V was pared by 6 bases and J by 3 bases, with 12 bases of the junction left unmatched. The CDR3 here is CSARSWDRGSYTEAFF. The DNA of the CDR3 is TGCAGTGCGAGATCGTGGGACAGGGGGAGCTACACTGAAGCTTTCTTT.

There are many counts of this clonotype. The chain carries TRBV7-2 and TRBJ2-6; D assignment may be TRBD1 or TRBD2 (5 bases each). Germline CDR1 SGHTA, CDR2 FQGNSA. Trimming stripped 2 bases from V and 0 bases from J, with 14 bases between. CDR3 size: 18 residues. The CDR3: CASSLLPGTFSGANVLTF. The CDR3 DNA follows: TGTGCCAGCAGCTTATTGCCGGGGACCTTCTCTGGGGCCAACGTCCTGACTTTC.